The 28 T cell receptor beta chains reported below all come from one sample, sequenced in a study of CD8 T cells in Susac syndrome. Random hexamers served to reverse transcribe roughly 0.45 to 1 ug RNA. TCRdb called the immunoSEQ multiplex PCR reads again in MiXCR, with one record for every CDR3 protein. The sample lists under 150,000 distinct CDR3 sequences; approximately 96% were seen once. Material: CD4+ T cells from PBMCs. The origin of the receptors is a human donor with Susac syndrome.

The chain has TRBV3-1 and TRBJ2-5; perhaps TRBD2 as D (6 bases). Trimming cost V 4 bases and J 5 bases, with 23 bases left between them. The length of the CDR3 is 17 residues. CDR1 and CDR2 (germline): LGHDT, YNNKEL (reference sequence). In DNA, the CDR3 is TGTGCCAGCAGCCGAAAGATTAGCGGCCCCGGGGACGAGACCCAGTACTTC. Translation: CASSRKISGPGDETQYF.

V gene TRBV29-1 combines with J gene TRBJ1-1; tentatively, D is TRBD1 (5 bases). In germline, CDR1 is SQVTM, CDR2 ANQGSEA. The CDR3 is made up of 11 amino acids. V lost 4 bases and J 6 bases, leaving 9 bases between the germline ends. CDR3 in DNA: TGCAGCGTTGTGGGGCATTCTGAAGCTTTCTTT. Translation: CSVVGHSEAFF.

In its sample, this clonotype was seen once. This chain connects TRBV28 to TRBJ2-1, with D possibly being TRBD1 (5 bases). Looked up from germline, CDR1 is MDHEN and CDR2 is SYDVKM. The CDR3 extends over 12 amino acids. The V and J ends lost 4 bases and 10 bases respectively, with 11 bases between them. The CDR3 sequence: CASSSLRQEQFF. As DNA, the CDR3 is TGTGCCAGCAGTTCCCTCCGACAGGAGCAGTTCTTC. Complete variable domain (other parts from reference TRBV28 and TRBJ2-1): DVKVTQSSRYLVKRTGEKVFLECVQDMDHENMFWYRQDPGLGLRLIYFSYDVKMKEKGDIPEGYSVSREKKERFSLILESASTNQTSMYLCASSSLRQEQFFGPGTRLTVL.

V is TRBV5-6 and J is TRBJ2-4, with D hard to call. V was clipped by 0 bases and J by 0 bases, with 10 bases between them. The CDR3 runs to 16 residues. CDR1 and CDR2 from the germline V gene are SGHDT and YYEEEE. CDR3 residues: CASSLGLTLAKNIQYF. CDR3 in DNA: TGTGCCAGCAGCTTGGGACTCACCCTAGCCAAAAACATTCAGTACTTC.

The chain uses TRBV3-1 and TRBJ2-1; D unresolved. CDR1 is LGHDT, CDR2 YNNKEL, per germline (reference sequence). This CDR3 contains 15 residues. V was shortened by 0 bases and J by 3 bases, with 9 bases between the two germline ends. The CDR3 region is CASSQELDLYNEQFF. The CDR3 bases are TGTGCCAGCAGCCAAGAATTGGACCTCTACAATGAGCAGTTCTTC.

CDR3 coding DNA: TGTGCCAGCAGCGATGATTATACGCAGTATTTT. It yields the protein CASSDDYTQYF. This chain uses TRBV9 with TRBJ2-3, with D uncertain. Germline V gene data show CDR1 as SGDLS and CDR2 as YYNGEE. V was shortened by 3 bases and J by 7 bases, with 6 bases between the two germline ends. The CDR3 totals 11 residues.

The chain combines TRBV20-1 with TRBJ2-5, with 11 bases fitting TRBD1. The CDR3 is made up of 15 amino acids. Looked up from germline, CDR1 is DFQATT and CDR2 is SNEGSKA (reference sequence). V lost 0 bases, J lost 4 bases, and 4 bases stayed unmatched. The CDR3 DNA reads as TGCAGTGCTAGAGATTCGGGACAGGGGGGAGAGACCCAGTACTTC. Its translation: CSARDSGQGGETQYF.

V gene TRBV18 combines with J gene TRBJ2-2, with 7 bases fitting TRBD2. Germline V lookup: CDR1 KGHSH, CDR2 LQKENI. V trimming: 0 bases; J trimming: 0 bases; junction bases outside the gene matches: 1. The CDR3 is 16 residues long. DNA of the CDR3: TGTGCCAGCTCACCACCGGGACTAACGAACACCGGGGAGCTGTTTTTT. Translated: CASSPPGLTNTGELFF.

This rearrangement joins TRBV9 to TRBJ1-2; D not resolved. CDR1 and CDR2 (germline): SGDLS, YYNGEE. The length of the CDR3 is 14 residues. V was pared by 0 bases and J by 7 bases, with 13 bases between. The CDR3 loop is CASSVGRDQAGYTF. Here the CDR3 DNA reads TGTGCCAGCAGCGTAGGTAGGGATCAGGCTGGCTACACCTTC. Drawing the rest from reference TRBV9 and TRBJ1-2, the complete variable domain is DSGVTQTPKHLITATGQRVTLRCSPRSGDLSVYWYQQSLDQGLQFLIQYYNGEERAKGNILERFSAQQFPDLHSELNLSSLELGDSALYFCASSVGRDQAGYTFGSGTRLTVV.

J is TRBJ1-2 and V is TRBV9; D remains unclear. Germline V gives CDR1 SGDLS, CDR2 YYNGEE. This CDR3 region has 12 residues. Trimming stripped 4 bases from V and 3 bases from J, with 7 bases between. Here the CDR3 reads CASSSRDYGYTF. CDR3 nucleotide sequence: TGTGCCAGCAGCTCCCGGGACTATGGCTACACCTTC.

With respect to this clonotype: The CDR3 end shows no conserved phenylalanine or tryptophan, and so a read error is likely. The chain recombines TRBV12-3 or TRBV12-4 with TRBJ1-2, with TRBD1 matching over 9 bases. J lost 6 bases, V lost 6 bases, and 2 bases had no gene match. The CDR3 has 12 amino acids. This CDR3 reads CASRHRGHGYTL. CDR3 DNA sequence: TGTGCCAGCAGACACAGGGGGCATGGCTACACCCTC.

V and J are TRBV5-4 and TRBJ2-5, with 8 bases that match TRBD2. V lost 4 bases to trimming and J lost 1 base; unmatched junction nucleotides: 3. Per germline, CDR1 SGHNT and CDR2 YYREEE (reference sequence). This CDR3 is 14 amino acids long. CDR3 DNA: TGTGCCAGCAGCCTCCGGGAGGGCCAAGAGACCCAGTACTTC. Amino acids: CASSLREGQETQYF.

CDR3 in amino acids: CASSPLTSGSSTDTQYF. In nucleotides, the CDR3 is TGTGCCAGCTCACCACTGACTAGCGGGAGTAGCACAGATACGCAGTATTTT. The chain is built from TRBV18 and TRBJ2-3; 12 positions agree with TRBD2. Germline V gene sequence: CDR1 KGHSH, CDR2 LQKENI. This CDR3 contains 17 residues. J was trimmed by 0 bases and V by 1 base; bases with no gene match: 2. Supplemented by reference TRBV18 and TRBJ2-3, the full variable domain reads NAGVMQNPRHLVRRRGQEARLRCSPMKGHSHVYWYRQLPEEGLKFMVYLQKENIIDESGMPKERFSAEFPKEGPSILRIQQVVRGDSAAYFCASSPLTSGSSTDTQYFGPGTRLTVL.

The CDR3, as DNA: TGTGCCAGCTCCCCAGGCTCTGGAAACACCATATATTTT. Encoded protein: CASSPGSGNTIYF. This chain joins TRBV18 and TRBJ1-3; D uncertain. V shed 6 bases and J shed 0 bases, with 6 bases lying between them. Germline V gives CDR1 KGHSH, CDR2 LQKENI. CDR3 length equals 13 residues.

This rearrangement joins TRBV29-1 to TRBJ2-7, with D unclear. Looked up from germline, CDR1 is SQVTM and CDR2 is ANQGSEA. This CDR3 has 9 residues. V dropped 3 bases and J dropped 3 bases, with 0 bases sitting between them. CDR3 region: CSVDYEQYF. The CDR3 coding sequence is TGCAGCGTTGACTACGAGCAGTACTTC.

This chain joins TRBV3-1 and TRBJ2-3, with D perhaps assigned TRBD1 or TRBD2 (5 bases each). The CDR3 spans 13 residues. The V gene lost 6 bases and the J gene lost 8 bases, with 15 bases spanning the gap. The V gene's germline CDR1 is LGHDT and CDR2 YNNKEL (reference sequence). The CDR3 sequence is CASRTTGRGTQYF. In DNA form, the CDR3 reads TGTGCCAGCAGGACTACGGGGCGTGGTACGCAGTATTTT.

The chain uses TRBV2 and TRBJ1-4, with no clear D. The CDR3 consists of 12 residues. Germline CDR1 reads SNHLY; CDR2 reads FYNNEI. Trimming shortened V by 6 bases and J by 8 bases, and 10 bases separated the two germline ends. CDR3 DNA: TGTGCCAGCAGAAGCACCGGGGAAAAACTGTTTTTT. This codes for CASRSTGEKLFF.

This clonotype was counted once. The chain has TRBV5-1 and TRBJ2-1, with D tentatively TRBD2 (6 bases). This CDR3 has 12 amino acids. Germline V gene data show CDR1 as SGHRS and CDR2 as YFSETQ. V dropped 0 bases and J dropped 15 bases, with 13 bases sitting between them. The CDR3 here is CASSLGEWEAFF. Here the CDR3 DNA reads TGCGCCAGCAGCTTGGGGGAGTGGGAGGCGTTCTTC.

J is TRBJ1-2 and V is TRBV6-5; D is uncertain. The CDR3 is 15 residues long. Trimming cost V 7 bases and J 2 bases, with 17 bases left between them. The germline CDR1 and CDR2 sequences are MNHEY and SVGAGI. This CDR3 is CASTVHGSANYGYTF. CDR3 nucleotide sequence: TGTGCCAGCACCGTACACGGCTCGGCCAACTATGGCTACACCTTC.

The chain uses TRBV12-3 or TRBV12-4 and TRBJ2-5; tentative D call: TRBD1 (7 bases). V shed 3 bases and J shed 2 bases, with 13 bases lying between them. There are 15 residues in the CDR3. The DNA of the CDR3 is TGTGCCAGCAGTTTGGGCAGGGGGGTACAAGAGACCCAGTACTTC. The encoded protein is CASSLGRGVQETQYF.

This clonotype was observed a single time. The chain uses TRBV20-1 and TRBJ2-7; 8 bases are shared with TRBD1. The germline V gene has CDR1 DFQATT and CDR2 SNEGSKA (reference sequence). The junction had 1 base not matched to a gene; V was cut back by 3 bases and J by 3 bases. The CDR3 covers 12 residues. CDR3 DNA: TGCAGTGCTAGCGACAGGGGCTACGAGCAGTACTTC. This sequence encodes CSASDRGYEQYF.

This sequence joins TRBV4-1 and TRBJ2-1; 11 nucleotides line up with TRBD2. CDR1 MGHRA and CDR2 YSYEKL come from the germline V gene. Trimming took 1 base from V and 4 from J; bases not matched to a gene: 6. This CDR3 is 17 amino acids long. The CDR3: CASSQGPASGRYNEQFF. Written as DNA, the CDR3 is TGCGCCAGCAGCCAAGGCCCCGCTAGCGGGAGGTACAATGAGCAGTTCTTC.

The rearrangement links TRBV12-5 to TRBJ2-1, with D possibly matching TRBD1 (6 bases). This CDR3 region has 16 residues. V gave up 3 bases and J gave up 5 bases, with 17 bases separating them. CDR1 LGHNT and CDR2 FRNRAP come from the germline V gene. In DNA form, the CDR3 reads TGTGCTAGTGGTTTCAATCAGGGGTACGGAAACAATGAGCAGTTCTTC. Protein sequence: CASGFNQGYGNNEQFF.

The chain is built from TRBV29-1 and TRBJ1-2, with D possibly being TRBD1 (5 bases). V gave up 3 bases and J gave up 8 bases, with 16 bases separating them. In germline, CDR1 is SQVTM, CDR2 ANQGSEA. The CDR3 runs 13 residues. CDR3 amino acids: CSVDTGTSGGYTF. For the CDR3, the DNA is TGCAGCGTTGATACCGGGACCTCTGGCGGCTACACCTTC.

The chain links TRBV28 to TRBJ2-7, with 7 bases aligning to TRBD1. CDR1 is MDHEN, CDR2 SYDVKM, per germline. The CDR3 totals 14 residues. V was pared by 6 bases and J by 2 bases, with 7 bases of the junction left unmatched. CDR3 in amino acids: CASRSPGQTYEQYF. In nucleotides, the CDR3 is TGTGCCAGCAGATCACCGGGACAGACCTACGAGCAGTACTTC. Complete variable domain (other parts from reference TRBV28 and TRBJ2-7): DVKVTQSSRYLVKRTGEKVFLECVQDMDHENMFWYRQDPGLGLRLIYFSYDVKMKEKGDIPEGYSVSREKKERFSLILESASTNQTSMYLCASRSPGQTYEQYFGPGTRLTVT.

The genes are TRBV29-1 and TRBJ2-5; a possible D gene is TRBD2 (6 bases). In germline, CDR1 is SQVTM, CDR2 ANQGSEA. CDR3 length: 13 residues. The ends were cut back, 5 bases at V and 5 bases at J, with 15 bases in the middle. The CDR3 loop is CSVQAGSGETQYF. The DNA of the CDR3 is TGCAGCGTTCAAGCCGGGAGTGGGGAGACCCAGTACTTC.

This clonotype occurred once. This rearrangement joins TRBV5-4 to TRBJ1-1; D might be TRBD1 (5 bases). Germline CDR1 and CDR2: SGHNT and YYREEE (reference sequence). V shed 4 bases and J shed 0 bases, with 19 bases lying between them. CDR3 length: 17 amino acids. The CDR3 region is CASSTQAGTRLNTEAFF. As DNA, the CDR3 is TGTGCCAGCAGCACCCAAGCCGGGACTAGATTGAACACTGAAGCTTTCTTT.

The chain carries TRBV29-1 and TRBJ1-5, with 9 bases aligning to TRBD1. Germline V gene lookup returns CDR1 SQVTM and CDR2 ANQGSEA. The CDR3 sequence is 16 residues long. V lost 4 bases to trimming and J lost 2 bases; unmatched junction nucleotides: 9. This CDR3 reads CSVVISGQGRNQPQHF. The CDR3 DNA follows: TGCAGCGTTGTGATATCGGGACAGGGACGCAATCAGCCCCAGCATTTT.